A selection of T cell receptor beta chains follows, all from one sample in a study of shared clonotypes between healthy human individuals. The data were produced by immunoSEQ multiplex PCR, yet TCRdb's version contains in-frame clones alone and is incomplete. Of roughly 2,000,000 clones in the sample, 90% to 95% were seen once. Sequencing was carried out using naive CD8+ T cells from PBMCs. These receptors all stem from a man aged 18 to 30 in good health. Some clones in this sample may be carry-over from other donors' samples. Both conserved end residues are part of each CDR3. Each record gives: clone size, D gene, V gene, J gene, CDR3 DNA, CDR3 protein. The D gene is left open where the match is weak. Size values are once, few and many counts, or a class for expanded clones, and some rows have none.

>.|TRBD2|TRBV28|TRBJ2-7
TGTGCCAGCAGTTTATCGCTAGCGGGAGAGATTTACTACGAGCAGTACTTC
CASSLSLAGEIYYEQYF
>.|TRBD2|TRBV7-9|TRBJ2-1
TGTGCCAGCAGATCTGGTGCTAGCGGGAGGGCGGATGAGCAGTTCTTC
CASRSGASGRADEQFF
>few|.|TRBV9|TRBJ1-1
TGTGCCATCCGTGGCAGCCAAAACACTGAAGCTTTCTTT
CAIRGSQNTEAFF
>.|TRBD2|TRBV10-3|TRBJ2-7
TGTGCCATCAGTGAAAAAGCGGGAGACGGCGAGCAGTACTTC
CAISEKAGDGEQYF
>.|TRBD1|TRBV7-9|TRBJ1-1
TGTGCCAGCAGACGAGTCCAGGGGGCAAACACTGAAGCTTTCTTT
CASRRVQGANTEAFF
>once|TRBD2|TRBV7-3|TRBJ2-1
TGTGCCAGCAGCCCAGGGACTAGCGGCGCCTACAATGAGCAGTTCTTC
CASSPGTSGAYNEQFF
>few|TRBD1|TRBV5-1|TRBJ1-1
TGCGCCAGCAGCTTGACAGGGGGCCGGACTGAAGCTTTCTTT
CASSLTGGRTEAFF
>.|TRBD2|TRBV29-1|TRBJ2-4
TGCAGCGTGCGGTGGGGGGGAAACATTCAGTACTTC
CSVRWGGNIQYF
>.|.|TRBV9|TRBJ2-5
TGTGCCAGCAGCGTCCAGACAGCATCACAAGAGACCCAGTACTTC
CASSVQTASQETQYF
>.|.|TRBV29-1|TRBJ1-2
TGCAGCGTTGAATCTATCTATGGCTACACCTTC
CSVESIYGYTF
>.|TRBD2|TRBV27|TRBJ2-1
TGTGCCATTGGGACTAGCGGGGCCTACAATGAGCAGTTCTTC
CAIGTSGAYNEQFF
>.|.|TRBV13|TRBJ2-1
TGTGCCAGCAGCTTAGGGACACCCGGCAATGAGCAGTTCTTC
CASSLGTPGNEQFF
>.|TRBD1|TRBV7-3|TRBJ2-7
TGTGCCAGCAGCCTCGGGACAGGCCCCCTCTACGAGCAGTACTTC
CASSLGTGPLYEQYF
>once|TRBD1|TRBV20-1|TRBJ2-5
TGCAGTGCTAGGGACAGGGAGAACTTC
CSARDRENF
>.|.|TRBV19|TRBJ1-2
TGTGCCAGTAGTATTCTTCGGGCTGTGAAGTATGGCTACACCTTC
CASSILRAVKYGYTF
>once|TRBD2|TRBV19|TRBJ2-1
TGTGCCAGTAGACTAGCGGAACTACAAAATGAGCAGTTCTTC
CASRLAELQNEQFF
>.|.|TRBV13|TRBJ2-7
TGTGCCAGCAGCTACCTACCCACTATAGCAGGCGAGCAGTACTTC
CASSYLPTIAGEQYF
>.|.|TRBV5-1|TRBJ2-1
TGCGCCAGCAGCTTGGGTTCGCGGATATACAATGAGCAGTTCTTC
CASSLGSRIYNEQFF
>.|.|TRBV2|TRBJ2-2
TGTGCCAGCACCACCACAGAAGGAGGAGGAGGGGAGCTGTTTTTT
CASTTTEGGGGELFF
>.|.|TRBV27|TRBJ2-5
TGTGCCAGCAGTTTATCACAGGGTTGGGAGACCCAGTACTTC
CASSLSQGWETQYF
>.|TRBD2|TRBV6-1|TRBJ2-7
TGTGCCAGCAGTGATGCGCGGGGGGCCCCCTACGAGCAGTACTTC
CASSDARGAPYEQYF
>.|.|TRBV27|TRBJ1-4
TGTGCCAGCAGTGACCGTGCGGGGGCGAACGAAAAACTGTTTTTT
CASSDRAGANEKLFF
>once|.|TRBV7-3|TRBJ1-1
TGTGCCAGCAGCTTAACGACGGGGGCAGGCACTGAAGCTTTCTTT
CASSLTTGAGTEAFF
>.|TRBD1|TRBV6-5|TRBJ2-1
TGTGCCAGCGGAGAGGGACAGGCCTACAATGAGCAGTTCTTC
CASGEGQAYNEQFF
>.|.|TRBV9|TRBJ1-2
TGTGCCAGCAGCCCACCTGGGGGTATTGACTACACCTTC
CASSPPGGIDYTF
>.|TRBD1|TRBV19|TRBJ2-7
TGTGCCAGTACCGATGGACAGGGTATCAACGAGCAGTACTTC
CASTDGQGINEQYF
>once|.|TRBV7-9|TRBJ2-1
TGTGCCAGCAGCGGGAATGAGCAGTTCTTC
CASSGNEQFF
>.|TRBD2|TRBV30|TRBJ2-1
TGTATCGGGTTAGCGGGATCCAATGAGCAGTTCTTC
CIGLAGSNEQFF
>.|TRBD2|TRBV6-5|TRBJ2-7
TGTGCCAGCAGTAATAGCGGGAGGGGGGCCTACGAGCAGTACTTC
CASSNSGRGAYEQYF
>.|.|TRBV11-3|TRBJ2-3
TGTGCCAGCAGCTCCCGGGACGCACTTCAGGGGGATACGCAGTATTTT
CASSSRDALQGDTQYF
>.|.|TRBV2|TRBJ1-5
TGTGCCAGCTCCTCTTCGAATTCCCATGAGCCCCAGCATTTT
CASSSSNSHEPQHF
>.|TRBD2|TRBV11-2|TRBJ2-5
TGTGCCAGCAGCTCTATAGCGGGAGGGCCTGGAGAGCAGTACTTC
CASSSIAGGPGEQYF
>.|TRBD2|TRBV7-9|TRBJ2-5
TGTGCCAGCAGCATACTCAGAGCGGGAGGGCCGGGTGAGACCCAGTACTTC
CASSILRAGGPGETQYF
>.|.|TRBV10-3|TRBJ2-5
TGTGCCATCAGTGTACAGTCAGGAATAGAAGAGACCCAGTACTTC
CAISVQSGIEETQYF
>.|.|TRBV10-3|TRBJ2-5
TGTGCCATCAGTCCTCCCGGCCGCGGGGAGACCCAGTACTTC
CAISPPGRGETQYF
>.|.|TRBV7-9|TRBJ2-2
TGTGCCAGCAGCTTTCGGGGGACCGGGGAGCTGTTTTTT
CASSFRGTGELFF
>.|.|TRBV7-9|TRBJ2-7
TGTGCCAGCAGCGGTACTTACTACGAGCAGTACTTC
CASSGTYYEQYF
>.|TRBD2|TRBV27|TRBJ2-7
TGTGCCAGCAGCAGACTAGCGGGAGGTTTCTACGAGCAGTACTTC
CASSRLAGGFYEQYF
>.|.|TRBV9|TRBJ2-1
TGTGCCAGCAGCGTAGGTGGTAGTCCCAATGAGCAGTTCTTC
CASSVGGSPNEQFF
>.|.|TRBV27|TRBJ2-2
TGTGCCAGCAGTCGTCTCGGACAGCACGCGAACACCGGGGAGCTGTTTTTT
CASSRLGQHANTGELFF
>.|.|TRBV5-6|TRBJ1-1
TGTGCCAGCAGCTTAATTATGGAAAATGAAGCTTTCTTT
CASSLIMENEAFF
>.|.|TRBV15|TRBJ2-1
TGTGCCACCAGCAGAGGATATAGCTCCTACAATGAGCAGTTCTTC
CATSRGYSSYNEQFF
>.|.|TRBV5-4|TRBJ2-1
TGTGCCAGCAGCCAAAGGGCTTACAATGAGCAGTTCTTC
CASSQRAYNEQFF
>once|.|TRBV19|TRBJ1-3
TGTGCCAGTAGTGTGGAGGGTCTGGACACCATATATTTT
CASSVEGLDTIYF
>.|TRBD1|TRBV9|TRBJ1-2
TGTGCCAGCAGCGTAGGACAGGGAGGTAACTATGGCTACACCTTC
CASSVGQGGNYGYTF
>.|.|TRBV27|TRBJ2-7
TGTGCCAGCAGTTTAATTGCAGGGTCTTTGGGTGAGCAGTACTTC
CASSLIAGSLGEQYF
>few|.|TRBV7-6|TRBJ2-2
TGTGCCAGCAGCTTATTTACCGGGGACACCGGGGAGCTGTTTTTT
CASSLFTGDTGELFF
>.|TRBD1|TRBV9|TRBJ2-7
TGTGCCAGCAGCGATGGGACAGGGGTCTACGAGCAGTACTTC
CASSDGTGVYEQYF
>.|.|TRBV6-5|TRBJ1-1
TGTGCCAGCAGTTACTGGGAGGGAGGGAACACTGAAGCTTTCTTT
CASSYWEGGNTEAFF
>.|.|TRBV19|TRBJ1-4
TGTGCCAGTAGTCCCCAGGTGCTGATTAATGAAAAACTGTTTTTT
CASSPQVLINEKLFF
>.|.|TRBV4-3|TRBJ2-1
TGCGCCAGCAGCCCCCGCTTGCGGCAACGGTTCGAGAATGAGCAGTTCTTC
CASSPRLRQRFENEQFF
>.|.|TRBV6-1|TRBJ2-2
TGTGCCAGCAGTGAACTCAACGGCCCGAACACCGGGGAGCTGTTTTTT
CASSELNGPNTGELFF
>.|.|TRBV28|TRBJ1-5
TGTGCCAGCAGGCGCAGGTCCATAGCCCAGCATTTT
CASRRRSIAQHF
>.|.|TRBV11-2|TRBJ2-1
TGTGCCAGCAGCACGTGGATGGATGAGCAGTTCTTC
CASSTWMDEQFF
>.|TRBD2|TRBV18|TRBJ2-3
TGTGCCAGCTCACCACCGTCTAGCGGGAGAGATACGCAGTATTTT
CASSPPSSGRDTQYF
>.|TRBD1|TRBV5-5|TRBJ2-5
TGTGCCAGCAGCTTCCCGGACAGGGAAGAGACCCAGTACTTC
CASSFPDREETQYF
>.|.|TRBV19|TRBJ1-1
TGTGCCAGTGGAGAGACAGTCTTGAACACTGAAGCTTTCTTT
CASGETVLNTEAFF
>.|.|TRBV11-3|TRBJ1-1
TGTGCCAGCAGCCCAGCCCGTAACCAGATTAACACTGAAGCTTTCTTT
CASSPARNQINTEAFF
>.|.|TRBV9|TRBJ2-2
TGTGCCAGCAGCGCGACAGGCACCGGGGAGCTGTTTTTT
CASSATGTGELFF
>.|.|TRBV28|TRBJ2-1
TGTGCCAGCAGTTTAACTCCCGGTCTACTCAATGAGCAGTTCTTC
CASSLTPGLLNEQFF